Only a few counts were recorded for the clone carrying this T cell receptor (beta chain). This sample is part of a study of blood T cells in healthy people across ages. The authors ran a second PCR of 7 to 11 cycles using a sample-barcoded 5' primer and a J-beta primer mix. TCRdb re-called the 5' RACE reads with MiXCR, one entry per CDR3 protein. The sample shows roughly 560,000 distinct CDR3 sequences, 24% of them seen only once. CDR3 size: 15 residues. CDR1 MDHEN and CDR2 SYDVKM come from the germline V gene. The V gene lost 6 bases and the J gene lost 4 bases, with 18 bases spanning the gap. The same data also contributed to another study, on T cells of mothers and their children.

The chain recombines TRBV28 with TRBJ1-1, with D possibly matching TRBD1 (6 bases). This TCR was recovered from a boy younger than 18 in good health. Sequencing used blood. Written as DNA, the CDR3 is TGTGCCAGCAGACCCTCGGGGGAAGGGGGCACTGAAGCTTTCTTT. This gives the protein CASRPSGEGGTEAFF.